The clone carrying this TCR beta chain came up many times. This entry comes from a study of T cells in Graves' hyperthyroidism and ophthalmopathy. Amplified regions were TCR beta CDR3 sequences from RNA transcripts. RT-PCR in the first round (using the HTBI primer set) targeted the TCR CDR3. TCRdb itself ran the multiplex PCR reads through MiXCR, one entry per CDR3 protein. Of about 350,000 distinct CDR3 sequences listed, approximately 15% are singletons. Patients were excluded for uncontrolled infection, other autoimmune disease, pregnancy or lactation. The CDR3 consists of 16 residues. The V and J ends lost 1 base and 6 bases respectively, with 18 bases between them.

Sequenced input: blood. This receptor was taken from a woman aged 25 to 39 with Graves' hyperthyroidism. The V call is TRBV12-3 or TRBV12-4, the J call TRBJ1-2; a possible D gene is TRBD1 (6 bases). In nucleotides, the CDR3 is TGTGCCAGCAGTTTAGGAGTGGCCAGGGGCCAGAATGGCTACACCTTC. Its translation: CASSLGVARGQNGYTF.